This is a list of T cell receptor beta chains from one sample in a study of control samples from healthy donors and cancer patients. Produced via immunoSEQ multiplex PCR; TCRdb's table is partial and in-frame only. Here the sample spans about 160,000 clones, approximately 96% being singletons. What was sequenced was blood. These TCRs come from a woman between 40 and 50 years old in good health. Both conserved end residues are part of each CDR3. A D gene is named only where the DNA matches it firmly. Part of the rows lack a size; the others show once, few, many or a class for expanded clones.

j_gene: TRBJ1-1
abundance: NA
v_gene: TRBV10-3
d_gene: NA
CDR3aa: CAIIGGEMNTEAFF
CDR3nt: TGTGCCATCATCGGTGGGGAAATGAACACTGAAGCTTTCTTT

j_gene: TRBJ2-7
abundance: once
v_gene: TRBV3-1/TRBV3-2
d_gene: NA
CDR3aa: CASRQGYEQYF
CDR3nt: TGTGCCAGCAGACAGGGCTACGAGCAGTACTTC

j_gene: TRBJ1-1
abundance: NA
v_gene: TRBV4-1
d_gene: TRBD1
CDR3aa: CASSQVPGQGIRGVNTEAFF
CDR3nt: TGCGCCAGCAGCCAAGTCCCGGGACAGGGGATTCGGGGGGTGAACACTGAAGCTTTCTTT

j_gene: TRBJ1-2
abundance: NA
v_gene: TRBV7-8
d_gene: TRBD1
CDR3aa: CASSIPGQGYGYTF
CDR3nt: TGTGCCAGCAGCATCCCGGGACAGGGTTATGGCTACACCTTC

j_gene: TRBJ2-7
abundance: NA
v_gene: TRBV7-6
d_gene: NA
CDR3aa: CASSLVTGASYEQYF
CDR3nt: TGTGCCAGCAGCTTAGTAACAGGAGCCTCCTACGAGCAGTACTTC

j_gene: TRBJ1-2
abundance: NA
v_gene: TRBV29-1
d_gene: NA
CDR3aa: CSIRQGSNYGYTF
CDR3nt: TGCAGCATCCGGCAGGGGTCAAACTATGGCTACACCTTC

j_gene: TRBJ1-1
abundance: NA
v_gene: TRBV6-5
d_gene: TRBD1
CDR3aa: CASSFLGQGEAFF
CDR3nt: TGTGCCAGCAGTTTTTTAGGACAGGGTGAAGCTTTCTTT

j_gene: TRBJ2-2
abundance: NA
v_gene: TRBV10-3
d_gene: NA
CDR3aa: CAISESRRGGGTGELFF
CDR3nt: TGTGCCATCAGTGAGTCTCGAAGGGGAGGGGGCACCGGGGAGCTGTTTTTT

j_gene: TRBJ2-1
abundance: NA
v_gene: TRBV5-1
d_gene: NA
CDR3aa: CASRHHRELEGNEQFF
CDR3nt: TGCGCCAGCCGGCACCATCGGGAACTGGAGGGCAATGAGCAGTTCTTC

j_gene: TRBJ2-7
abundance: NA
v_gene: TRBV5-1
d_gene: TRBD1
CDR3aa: CASSARQGFDTYEQYF
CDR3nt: TGCGCCAGCAGCGCGAGACAGGGTTTTGACACGTACGAGCAGTACTTC

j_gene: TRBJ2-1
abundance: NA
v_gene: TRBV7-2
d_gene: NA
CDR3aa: CASRRGTEQFF
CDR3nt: TGTGCCAGCAGACGAGGGACAGAGCAGTTCTTC

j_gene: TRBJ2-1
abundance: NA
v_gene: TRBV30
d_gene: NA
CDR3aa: CAWSEDEQFF
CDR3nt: TGTGCCTGGAGTGAGGATGAGCAGTTCTTC

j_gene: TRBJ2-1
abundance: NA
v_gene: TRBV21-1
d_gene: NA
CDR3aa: CASSKEWTDEQFF
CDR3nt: TGTGCCAGCAGCAAAGAGTGGACAGACGAGCAGTTCTTC

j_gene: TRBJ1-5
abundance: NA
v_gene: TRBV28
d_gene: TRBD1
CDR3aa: CASSLVGQDNQPQHF
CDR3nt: TGTGCCAGCAGTCTCGTTGGACAGGACAATCAGCCCCAGCATTTT

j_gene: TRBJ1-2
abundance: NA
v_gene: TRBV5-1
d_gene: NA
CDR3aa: CASSSEEGGYGYTF
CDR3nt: TGCGCCAGCAGTAGTGAGGAGGGGGGCTATGGCTACACCTTC

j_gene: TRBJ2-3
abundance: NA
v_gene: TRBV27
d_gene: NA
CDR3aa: CASSLLEADTQYF
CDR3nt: TGTGCCAGCAGTTTACTCGAGGCAGATACGCAGTATTTT

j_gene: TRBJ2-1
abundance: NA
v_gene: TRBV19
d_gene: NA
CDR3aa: CASRRRLAPNEQFF
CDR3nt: TGTGCCAGTAGGAGGCGGCTAGCCCCCAATGAGCAGTTCTTC

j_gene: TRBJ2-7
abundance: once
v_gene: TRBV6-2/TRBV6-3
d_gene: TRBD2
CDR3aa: CASSSPGLAEYEQYF
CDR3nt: TGTGCCAGCAGTTCCCCGGGACTAGCGGAATACGAGCAGTACTTC

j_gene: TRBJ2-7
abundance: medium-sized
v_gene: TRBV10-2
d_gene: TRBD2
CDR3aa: CASSDGGGPYEQYF
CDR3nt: TGCGCCAGCAGTGATGGGGGAGGGCCGTACGAGCAGTACTTC

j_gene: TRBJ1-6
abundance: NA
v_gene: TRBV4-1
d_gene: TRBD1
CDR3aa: CASSRTGYGSYNSPLHF
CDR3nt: TGCGCCAGCAGCCGGACAGGGTACGGGTCCTATAATTCACCCCTCCACTTT

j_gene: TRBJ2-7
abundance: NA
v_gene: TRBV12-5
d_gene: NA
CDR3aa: CASEALDPPYEQYF
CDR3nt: TGTGCTAGTGAGGCCCTTGACCCTCCCTACGAGCAGTACTTC

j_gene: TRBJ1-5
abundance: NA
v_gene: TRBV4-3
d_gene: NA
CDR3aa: CASSPEPEGGQPQHF
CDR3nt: TGCGCCAGCAGCCCGGAACCTGAGGGCGGTCAGCCCCAGCATTTT

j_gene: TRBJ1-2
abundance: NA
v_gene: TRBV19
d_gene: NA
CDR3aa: CASSIGWQSKGGYTF
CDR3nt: TGTGCCAGTAGTATTGGGTGGCAGTCCAAGGGTGGCTACACCTTC

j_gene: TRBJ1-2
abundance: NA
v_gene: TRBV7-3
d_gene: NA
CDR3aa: CASSSDPVWRYGYTF
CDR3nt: TGTGCCAGCAGCTCTGACCCAGTCTGGAGATATGGCTACACCTTC

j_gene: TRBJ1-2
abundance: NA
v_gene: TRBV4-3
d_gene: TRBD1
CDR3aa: CASSQDFQGADYGYTF
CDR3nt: TGCGCCAGCAGCCAAGACTTCCAGGGGGCAGACTATGGCTACACCTTC

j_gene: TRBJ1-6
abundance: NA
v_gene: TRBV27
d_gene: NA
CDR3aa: CASSFRGAGTNNSPLHF
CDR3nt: TGTGCCAGCAGCTTTAGGGGAGCCGGGACAAATAATTCACCCCTCCACTTT

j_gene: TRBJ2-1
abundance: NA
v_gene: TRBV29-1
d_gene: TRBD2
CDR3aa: CSVEGGLVDEQFF
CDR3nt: TGCAGCGTTGAAGGGGGACTAGTTGATGAGCAGTTCTTC

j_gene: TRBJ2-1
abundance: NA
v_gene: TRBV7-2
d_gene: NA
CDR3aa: CASSLAPSDNEQFF
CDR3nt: TGTGCCAGCAGCTTAGCCCCATCGGACAATGAGCAGTTCTTC

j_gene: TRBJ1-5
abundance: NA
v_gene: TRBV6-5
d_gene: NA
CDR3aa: CASSLVQHQPQHF
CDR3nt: TGTGCCAGCAGTTTGGTACAGCATCAGCCCCAGCATTTT

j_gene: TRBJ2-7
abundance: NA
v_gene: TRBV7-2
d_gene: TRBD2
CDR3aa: CASRRAGGLYEQYF
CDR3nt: TGTGCCAGCAGAAGAGCGGGGGGGCTCTACGAGCAGTACTTC